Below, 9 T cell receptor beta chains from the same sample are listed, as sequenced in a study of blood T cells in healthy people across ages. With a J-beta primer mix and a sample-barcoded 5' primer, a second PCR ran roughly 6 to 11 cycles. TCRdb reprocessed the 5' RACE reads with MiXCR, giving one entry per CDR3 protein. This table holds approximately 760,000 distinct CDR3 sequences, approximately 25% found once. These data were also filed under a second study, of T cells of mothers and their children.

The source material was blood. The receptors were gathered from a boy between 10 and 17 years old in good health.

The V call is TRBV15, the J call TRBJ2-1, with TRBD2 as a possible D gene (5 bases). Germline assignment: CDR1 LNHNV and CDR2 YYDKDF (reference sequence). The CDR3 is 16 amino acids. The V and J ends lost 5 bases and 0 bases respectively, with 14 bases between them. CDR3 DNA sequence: TGTGCCACCAGCTATAAAGCAACTAGCTCCTACAATGAGCAGTTCTTC. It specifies CATSYKATSSYNEQFF.

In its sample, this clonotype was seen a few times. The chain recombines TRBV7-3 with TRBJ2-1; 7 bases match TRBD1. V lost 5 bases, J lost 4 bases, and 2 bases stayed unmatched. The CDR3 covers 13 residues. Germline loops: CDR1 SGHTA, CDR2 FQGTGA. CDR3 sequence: CASSDREYNEQFF. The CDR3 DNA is TGTGCCAGCAGCGACAGGGAATACAATGAGCAGTTCTTC.

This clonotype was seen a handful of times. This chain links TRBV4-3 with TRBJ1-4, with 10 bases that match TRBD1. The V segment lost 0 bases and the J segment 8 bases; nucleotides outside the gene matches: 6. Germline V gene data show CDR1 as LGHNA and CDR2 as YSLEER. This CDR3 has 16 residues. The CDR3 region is CASSQDFGTGEEKLFF. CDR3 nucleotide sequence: TGCGCCAGCAGCCAAGATTTTGGGACAGGGGAAGAAAAACTGTTTTTT.

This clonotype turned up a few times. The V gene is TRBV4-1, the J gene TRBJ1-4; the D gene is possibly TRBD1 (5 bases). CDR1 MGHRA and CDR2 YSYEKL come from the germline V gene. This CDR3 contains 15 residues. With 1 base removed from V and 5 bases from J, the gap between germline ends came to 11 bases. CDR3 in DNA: TGCGCCAGCAGCCAAGGGCGGGACGGCAATGAAAAACTGTTTTTT. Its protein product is CASSQGRDGNEKLFF.

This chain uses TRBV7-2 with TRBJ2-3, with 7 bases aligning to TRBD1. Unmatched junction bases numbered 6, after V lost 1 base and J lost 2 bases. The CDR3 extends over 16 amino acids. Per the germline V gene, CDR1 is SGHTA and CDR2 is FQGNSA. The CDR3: CASSLVQGTFTDTQYF. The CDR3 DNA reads TGTGCCAGCAGCTTAGTACAGGGGACATTCACAGATACGCAGTATTTT.

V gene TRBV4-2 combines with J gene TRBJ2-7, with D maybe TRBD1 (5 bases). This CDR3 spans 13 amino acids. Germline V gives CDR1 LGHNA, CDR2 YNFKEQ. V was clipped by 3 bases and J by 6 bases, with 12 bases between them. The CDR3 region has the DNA TGTGCCAGCAGCCATTTTCAGGGAAGCGAGCAGTACTTC. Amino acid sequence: CASSHFQGSEQYF.

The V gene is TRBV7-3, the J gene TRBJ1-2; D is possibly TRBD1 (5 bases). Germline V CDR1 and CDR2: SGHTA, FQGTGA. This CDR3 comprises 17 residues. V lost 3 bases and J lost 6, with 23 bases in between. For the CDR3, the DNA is TGTGCCAGCAGCTTCCAATCGCTTTGGGGGGGGGAGAATGGCTACACCTTC. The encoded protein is CASSFQSLWGGENGYTF.

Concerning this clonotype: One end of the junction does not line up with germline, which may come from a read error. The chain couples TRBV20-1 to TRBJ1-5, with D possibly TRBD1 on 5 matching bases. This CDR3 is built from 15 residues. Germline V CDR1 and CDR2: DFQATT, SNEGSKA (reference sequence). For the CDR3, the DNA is TGCAGTGTTAGAGTAGGGGCAGGTATAAATCAGCCCCAGCATTTT. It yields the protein CSVRVGAGINQPQHF.

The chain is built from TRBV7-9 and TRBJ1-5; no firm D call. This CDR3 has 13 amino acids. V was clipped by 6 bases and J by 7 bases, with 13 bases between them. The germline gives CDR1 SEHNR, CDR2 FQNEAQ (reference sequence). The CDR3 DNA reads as TGTGCCAGCAGACCAAATGAGTTCCAGCCCCAGCATTTT. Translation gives CASRPNEFQPQHF.